This T cell receptor (beta chain) came from a study of T-cell memory formation after mild COVID-19. About the study: Across donors, TCR clusters were largely donor specific. Study observations and caveats: A balance of CD4 and CD8 characterized clones contracting day 15 to 85, whereas later expanders leaned CD4+. Researchers report contracting CD4+ clones mostly in CM and EM, with CD8+ clones in EMRA. Day 37-peaking second-wave clones had unconfirmed SARS-CoV-2 specificity.

TCRdb called the 5' RACE reads again in MiXCR, with one record for every CDR3 protein. The sample lists around 60,000 distinct CDR3 sequences; around 9.5% were seen once. CDR1 MNHEY and CDR2 SVGAGI come from the germline V gene. V shed 4 bases, J shed 4 bases, and the junction held 12 bases outside the gene matches. The CDR3 covers 17 residues. To note about this clonotype: The antigen remains undetermined.

The chain is built from TRBV6-5 and TRBJ2-1, with 8 bases lining up with TRBD1. Sequencing input: PBMCs or a T cell subset sorted from them (not recorded which). This clonotype originated in a man younger than 35 who had mild COVID-19 (a few samples of this study predate the infection). Cell type and time point are not known. The CDR3 is CASSSGGLGQGYNEQFF. CDR3 nucleotide sequence: TGTGCCAGCAGTTCCGGCGGGTTAGGACAGGGATACAATGAGCAGTTCTTC.